The T cell receptor (beta chain) under discussion was sequenced for a study of cytomegalovirus exposure and HLA in healthy donors. Whole-study findings and limits: For most TCR sequences rarity was the rule, although some public TCRs occurred in many donors. The authors confirmed in vitro that a few CMV-associated chains were specific for CMV antigens. The investigators catalogued 150 to 200 TCR beta chains as cytomegalovirus-associated. Later, an analysis found that TCR clusters from the first cohort tended to co-occur in the 130 or so validation repertoires.

V shed 2 bases and J shed 1 base, with 19 bases lying between them. The CDR3 is 18 residues long. CDR1 and CDR2 from the germline V gene are KGHSY and FQNENV. Turning to this clone: Its target is not known.

Sequencing was performed with immunoSEQ multiplex PCR; in TCRdb, only in-frame clones are kept and a portion is missing. The repertoire includes approximately 100,000 clones, around nine tenths of them detected once, and more than 2% sits in the top ten. The V call is TRBV16, the J call TRBJ2-3, with D maybe TRBD2 (6 bases). This sequence originates from a woman aged 18-29 years in good health and CMV-seronegative. What was sequenced was PBMCs. The CDR3 region has the DNA TGTGCCAGCAGCCAACCCCCTTGGAGGGAAGGGGGCACAGATACGCAGTATTTT. Amino acid sequence: CASSQPPWREGGTDTQYF.